The rows below give T cell receptor beta chains drawn from one sample of a study of blood T cell repertoires in COVID-19. Produced via immunoSEQ multiplex PCR; TCRdb's table is partial and in-frame only. The table lists around 130,000 clones, about 80% of them singletons. The sequenced material came from peripheral blood. The receptors here all came from a man aged 35 to 55 with active or convalescent COVID-19. Each CDR3 is given with its conserved first and last residue. D genes are given only for firm matches. Rows may omit the clone size; those that give it use once, few, many or a size class.

abundance,d_gene,j_gene,v_gene,CDR3nt,CDR3aa
.,.,TRBJ1-6,TRBV2,TGTGCCAGCAGTGAACTCGGACAGAGCTCCTATAATTCACCCCTCCACTTT,CASSELGQSSYNSPLHF
.,.,TRBJ2-7,TRBV27,TGTGCCAGCGGACACTACGAGCAGTACTTC,CASGHYEQYF
.,.,TRBJ1-1,TRBV10-1,TGCGCCAGCAGTGACCCCGAGAAGAACACTGAAGCTTTCTTT,CASSDPEKNTEAFF
.,TRBD2,TRBJ2-1,TRBV9,TGTGCCAGCAGCGTAACGAGGGCCGGGGGGTCCTACAATGAGCAGTTCTTC,CASSVTRAGGSYNEQFF
.,.,TRBJ2-6,TRBV6-5,TGTGCCAGCAGTTCCGTACTTCCCTCTGGGGCCAACGTCCTGACTTTC,CASSSVLPSGANVLTF
.,TRBD2,TRBJ2-1,TRBV6-4,TGTGCCAGCAGTGATAGGAGAAGCGGGGGGGCCCATGAGCAGTTCTTC,CASSDRRSGGAHEQFF
.,TRBD2,TRBJ2-7,TRBV19,TGTGCCAGTAGTATGACTAGCGGGTCCTACGAGCAGTACTTC,CASSMTSGSYEQYF
.,.,TRBJ2-5,TRBV20-1,TGCAGTGCTAGTGGAGGGAAAGAGACCCAGTACTTC,CSASGGKETQYF
.,.,TRBJ1-1,TRBV7-2,TGTGCCAGCAGCCTAGGGACTAAGAGGAACACTGAAGCTTTCTTT,CASSLGTKRNTEAFF
few,TRBD1,TRBJ2-1,TRBV12-3/TRBV12-4,TGTGCCAGCAGTTTTAGGGGGCATGAGCAGTTCTTC,CASSFRGHEQFF
.,.,TRBJ2-5,TRBV2,TGTGCCAGCAGTGAAAGGGACATATCGGGGACCCAGTACTTC,CASSERDISGTQYF
.,TRBD1,TRBJ1-2,TRBV6-6,TGTGCCAGCAGTTACCGCGACAGGGGTGGCTATGGCTACACCTTC,CASSYRDRGGYGYTF
.,TRBD1,TRBJ1-6,TRBV27,TGTGCCAGCAGTCTCCGGACGGCAGGGGGGAATTCACCCCTCCACTTT,CASSLRTAGGNSPLHF
.,TRBD1,TRBJ1-2,TRBV14,TGTGCCAGCAGCGCGAGACAGGGGGGGGCCTATGGCTACACCTTC,CASSARQGGAYGYTF
.,TRBD1,TRBJ1-6,TRBV5-6,TGTGCCAGCAGCTTCCAGGGGGCAGAAAATTCACCCCTCCACTTT,CASSFQGAENSPLHF
once,.,TRBJ2-1,TRBV20-1,TGCAGTGCTAGAGGACTTCGTGAGCAGTTCTTC,CSARGLREQFF
.,TRBD2,TRBJ2-3,TRBV7-2,TGTGCCAGCAGCCCCTGGTTGGGCGGGGGGGCAGATACGCAGTATTTT,CASSPWLGGGADTQYF
.,TRBD1,TRBJ2-5,TRBV6-1,TGTGCCAGCAGTGACGTGGGACAGGGGGTGGGGACCCAGTACTTC,CASSDVGQGVGTQYF
.,.,TRBJ2-3,TRBV5-4,TGTGCCAGCAGCTCCCTCGGAGGGGGCGGGGGGACAGATACGCAGTATTTT,CASSSLGGGGGTDTQYF
once,TRBD2,TRBJ2-3,TRBV24-1,TGTGCCACCAGTAGGGGACTAGCGGCGGGGACAGATACGCAGTATTTT,CATSRGLAAGTDTQYF
many,.,TRBJ1-1,TRBV12-3/TRBV12-4,TGTGCCAGCAGTTCAAAGAACACTGAAGCTTTCTTT,CASSSKNTEAFF
.,.,TRBJ2-1,TRBV21-1,TGTGCCAGCAGCAAACACCGGGACATATATGGCAATGAGCAGTTCTTC,CASSKHRDIYGNEQFF
.,TRBD1,TRBJ1-1,TRBV7-9,TGTGCCAGCAGCTCCCTCCGGACAGGGGTAAAGAACACTGAAGCTTTCTTT,CASSSLRTGVKNTEAFF
.,.,TRBJ1-3,TRBV7-2,TGTGCCAGCAGCTTAGAGTTAGGGGCAGGAAACACCATATATTTT,CASSLELGAGNTIYF
.,TRBD2,TRBJ2-7,TRBV9,TGTGCCAGCAGCGTCGACACTAGCGGGTACGAGCAGTACTTC,CASSVDTSGYEQYF
.,.,TRBJ2-5,TRBV5-1,TGCGCCAGCAGCCAGGGACCTAGGGGGGAGACCCAGTACTTC,CASSQGPRGETQYF
.,.,TRBJ2-5,TRBV6-6,TGTGCCAGCAGTTACCTACCAGAGACCCAGTACTTC,CASSYLPETQYF
.,.,TRBJ1-5,TRBV27,TGTGCCAGCAGTTCCTATGTCGGACAGAGATTCAATCAGCCCCAGCATTTT,CASSSYVGQRFNQPQHF
.,.,TRBJ1-3,TRBV11-3,TGTGCCAGCAGTAACGGAGGGGTCTCTGGAAACACCATATATTTT,CASSNGGVSGNTIYF
once,TRBD2,TRBJ2-2,TRBV24-1,TGTGCCACCAGTGATCGGACTAGCGTCGGCGGGGAGCTGTTTTTT,CATSDRTSVGGELFF
.,.,TRBJ2-4,TRBV3-1/TRBV3-2,TGTGCCAGCAGCCAAGATGGCCTAGCCAAAAACATTCAGTACTTC,CASSQDGLAKNIQYF
.,.,TRBJ2-7,TRBV9,TGTGCCAGCAGCGTAGACGAGGTAGCAGACGAGCAGTACTTC,CASSVDEVADEQYF
few,.,TRBJ2-1,TRBV19,TGTGCCAGTAGTATTGGGCTAGGAGTTAGGGGTGAGCAGTTCTTC,CASSIGLGVRGEQFF
.,.,TRBJ2-5,TRBV5-8,TGTGCCAGCAGAAGAGGGGGGGCCCAGGGGACCCAGTACTTC,CASRRGGAQGTQYF
.,TRBD1,TRBJ1-2,TRBV30,TGTGCCTGGAGTGGCATGACAGGGTCCGCTAACTATGGCTACACCTTC,CAWSGMTGSANYGYTF